Listed below are T cell receptor beta chains from one sample, sequenced in a study of blood T cell repertoires in COVID-19. The data were produced by immunoSEQ multiplex PCR, yet TCRdb's version contains in-frame clones alone and is incomplete. Of roughly 150,000 clones listed, 75% to 90% were seen once; the top ten hold 5.2%. Sequencing was done on a sample of PBMCs or T cells enriched from blood (not recorded which). These receptors were taken from a man in his 70s who had been exposed to COVID-19. The CDR3 runs from the conserved cysteine through the conserved F or W. Each record gives: J gene, V gene, D gene, clone size, CDR3 DNA, CDR3 protein. D genes are given only for firm matches. Clone size is stated in some rows and not others, as once, few, many or a class when expanded.

TRBJ2-7 | TRBV5-4 | - | - | TGTGCCAGCAGCCTATCGGGATCTTTCTCCTACGAGCAGTACTTC | CASSLSGSFSYEQYF
TRBJ2-3 | TRBV28 | TRBD1 | - | TGTGCCAGCAGTTCCGTCTCACCGGGACAGGGTCCCACAGATACGCAGTATTTT | CASSSVSPGQGPTDTQYF
TRBJ1-1 | TRBV7-9 | TRBD1 | - | TGTGCCAGCAGCTTGCCGACAGGGGTCTCTGAAGCTTTCTTT | CASSLPTGVSEAFF
TRBJ2-5 | TRBV19 | - | - | TGTGCCAGTAGTATGGGGGACATCGAAGAGACCCAGTACTTC | CASSMGDIEETQYF
TRBJ2-1 | TRBV24-1 | - | once | TGTGCCACCAGTGATCCGACTGTAAATGAGCAGTTCTTC | CATSDPTVNEQFF
TRBJ1-1 | TRBV11-2 | - | - | TGTGCCAGCAGCCGCGACAGAGACACTGAAGCTTTCTTT | CASSRDRDTEAFF
TRBJ2-7 | TRBV5-1 | - | - | TGCGCCAGCAGCTCCCGTGGCCCCGGGGAGGAGCAGTACTTC | CASSSRGPGEEQYF
TRBJ2-6 | TRBV4-1 | TRBD1 | - | TGCGCCAGCAGCCAGCCGGGACAGGGGGCAGGTGGGGCCAACGTCCTGACTTTC | CASSQPGQGAGGANVLTF
TRBJ2-7 | TRBV12-3/TRBV12-4 | - | - | TGTGCCAGCAGTTTCAACCGAGGGAACGAGCAGTACTTC | CASSFNRGNEQYF
TRBJ1-2 | TRBV19 | TRBD1 | - | TGTGCCAGTACCGCGGACAGGGGGTATGGCTACACCTTC | CASTADRGYGYTF
TRBJ2-7 | TRBV20-1 | TRBD1 | once | TGCAGTGCGAGTACCGGGACAGGGGGCTTCCACGAGCAGTACTTC | CSASTGTGGFHEQYF
TRBJ2-1 | TRBV5-1 | TRBD1 | - | TGCGCCAGCAGCACAGGGGAAAACAATGAGCAGTTCTTC | CASSTGENNEQFF
TRBJ1-1 | TRBV19 | - | - | TGTGCCAGTAGTATAGCCCGGGACAACCACCCTGAAGCTTTCTTT | CASSIARDNHPEAFF
TRBJ2-3 | TRBV27 | - | - | TGTGCCAGCAGAGGACTCCCTCTGGATACGCAGTATTTT | CASRGLPLDTQYF
TRBJ1-2 | TRBV6-5 | TRBD1 | - | TGTGCCAGCAGTCCTGACAGGGGGCGCGTCTATGGCTACACCTTC | CASSPDRGRVYGYTF
TRBJ1-5 | TRBV19 | TRBD1 | - | TGTGCCAGTAGATCGACAGGGGTGAGCAATCAGCCCCAGCATTTT | CASRSTGVSNQPQHF
TRBJ1-1 | TRBV3-1/TRBV3-2 | TRBD1 | - | TGTGCCAGCAGCCAAGGACAGGGGCCTGAAGCTTTCTTT | CASSQGQGPEAFF
TRBJ2-2 | TRBV4-3 | - | - | TGCGCCAGCAGCCTTATTCAGGTTCACGGCACCGGGGAGCTGTTTTTT | CASSLIQVHGTGELFF
TRBJ2-6 | TRBV5-1 | - | once | TGCGCCAGCAGCCAAGGGGCGACTGGGGCCAACGTCCTGACTTTC | CASSQGATGANVLTF
TRBJ2-7 | TRBV19 | TRBD1 | once | TGTGCCAGTAGTAGCCCGTTGACAGGGCACGAGCAGTACTTC | CASSSPLTGHEQYF
TRBJ2-3 | TRBV2 | - | - | TGTGCCAGCAACCAGGGGTTGGGGACAGATACGCAGTATTTT | CASNQGLGTDTQYF
TRBJ2-1 | TRBV3-1/TRBV3-2 | - | - | TGTGCCAGCAGCCAAGCAAGGGGTTCCTACAATGAGCAGTTCTTC | CASSQARGSYNEQFF
TRBJ2-1 | TRBV5-1 | - | - | TGCGCCAGCAGCATCGAATCTAGGAGCTCCTACAATGAGCAGTTCTTC | CASSIESRSSYNEQFF
TRBJ2-3 | TRBV21-1 | - | - | TGTGCCAGCAGCTTCACAAGGGGCGGGGAACGCACAGATACGCAGTATTTT | CASSFTRGGERTDTQYF
TRBJ1-3 | TRBV18 | - | - | TGTGCCAGCTCACCGTCCGGTGGACTCTCTGGAAACACCATATATTTT | CASSPSGGLSGNTIYF
TRBJ1-2 | TRBV28 | - | - | TGTGCCAGCAGTTCCGCGGCCCGCTATCAGGGCTACACCTTC | CASSSAARYQGYTF
TRBJ1-1 | TRBV29-1 | - | - | TGCAGCGTTGAAGGGTTAGGAGGGCGGAGTACTGAAGCTTTCTTT | CSVEGLGGRSTEAFF
TRBJ1-2 | TRBV6-8 | - | - | TGTCATGGCGGGTTGGGGGCGAGGGGCTACACCTTC | CHGGLGARGYTF
TRBJ1-2 | TRBV5-1 | TRBD1 | - | TGCGCCAGCAGATTCGGGACAGGGGGCAACTATGGCTACACCTTC | CASRFGTGGNYGYTF
TRBJ2-2 | TRBV3-1/TRBV3-2 | TRBD2 | - | TGTGCCAGCAGCCAGACTAGCGGGGTCGGTACCGGGGAGCTGTTTTTT | CASSQTSGVGTGELFF
TRBJ2-7 | TRBV7-9 | - | - | TGTGCCAGCAGCTTAGGTCGTGGGCAGTCCGAGCAGTACTTC | CASSLGRGQSEQYF
TRBJ1-5 | TRBV2 | - | - | TGTGCCAGCAGTGGACAGGTTTGGGGGACCCAGCATTTT | CASSGQVWGTQHF
TRBJ2-1 | TRBV4-1 | TRBD2 | - | TGCGCCAGCAGCCAAAGGACTAGCGGGGGCTGGGGTGAGCAGTTCTTC | CASSQRTSGGWGEQFF
TRBJ2-1 | TRBV7-2 | - | few | TGTGCCAGCAGCTTGCAGTCCAACAGGGAAATTGAGCAGTTCTTC | CASSLQSNREIEQFF
TRBJ2-2 | TRBV24-1 | TRBD2 | - | TGTGCCACCAGTGACCCCGCCCCGCAGGTCGGGGGGAAGCTGTTTTTT | CATSDPAPQVGGKLFF
TRBJ2-4 | TRBV27 | - | - | TGTGCCAGCAGTTTATATGGGGGGAGCAAAAACATTCAGTACTTC | CASSLYGGSKNIQYF
TRBJ2-5 | TRBV7-2 | - | - | TGTGCCAGCAGCCTAAGCCGGGTTAGAGAGACCCAGTACTTC | CASSLSRVRETQYF
TRBJ1-4 | TRBV7-9 | - | - | TGTGCCAGCAGCTTAGAGGTCCAGGAACTGTTTTTT | CASSLEVQELFF
TRBJ1-2 | TRBV7-2 | TRBD1 | - | TGTGCCAGCAGCTTAGCAGGACAGGGGAGCTATGGCTACACCTTC | CASSLAGQGSYGYTF